The 15 T cell receptor beta chains given below trace back to one sample, sequenced in a study of cytomegalovirus exposure and HLA in healthy donors. The PCR employed 60 Vbeta primers together with 13 Jbeta primers. The method was immunoSEQ multiplex PCR; TCRdb's version includes in-frame clones alone and lacks a portion of them. The table shows around 170,000 clones, with about three quarters occurring only once. The material sequenced was PBMCs. The receptors shown here come from a girl between 5 and 17 years old in good health and CMV-seronegative.

This clone was seen only a few times. This chain joins TRBV7-9 and TRBJ1-6, with D unclear. V lost 5 bases and J lost 9, with 8 bases in between. The germline gives CDR1 SEHNR, CDR2 FQNEAQ (reference sequence). The CDR3 loop spans 12 amino acids. This chain's CDR3 is CASSRPGSPLHF. The CDR3 nucleotides read TGTGCCAGCAGCAGGCCGGGTTCACCCCTCCACTTT.

The J gene is TRBJ1-1, the V gene TRBV27; D call uncertain. There are 16 residues in the CDR3. Germline V lookup: CDR1 MNHEY, CDR2 SMNVEV (reference sequence). Trimming cost V 2 bases and J 7 bases, with 20 bases left between them. The CDR3 nucleotides are TGTGCCAGCAGTTTAGGGCCGGGTGCCCAAGAGGGTGAAGCTTTCTTT. Encoded protein: CASSLGPGAQEGEAFF.

This clone was found a few times. The chain uses TRBV7-3 and TRBJ2-1, with 8 bases that match TRBD2. The CDR3 runs 15 residues. Germline CDR1 reads SGHTA; CDR2 reads FQGTGA. Trimming at V came to 0 bases and at J to 8 bases, leaving 6 bases not matched to a gene. In DNA form, the CDR3 reads TGTGCCAGCAGCTTAACTTCTGCGGGGGGAGATGAGCAGTTCTTC. This sequence encodes CASSLTSAGGDEQFF.

The CDR3 region is CASSIDGGARGQPQHF. The CDR3 DNA is TGTGCCAGTAGTATAGACGGGGGGGCGCGAGGTCAGCCCCAGCATTTT. The genes are TRBV19 and TRBJ1-5; D is possibly TRBD1 (6 bases). Germline CDR1 LNHDA, CDR2 SQIVND (reference sequence). The CDR3 sequence is 16 residues long. The V end was cut by 0 bases, the J end by 6 bases, with 15 bases between.

This clone was recorded once. The CDR3 loop is CASSENRGRSGVNEQFF. The CDR3 nucleotides read TGTGCCAGTAGTGAAAACAGGGGTCGGAGTGGGGTAAATGAGCAGTTCTTC. The rearrangement joins TRBV19 to TRBJ2-1; TRBD1 aligns across 7 bases. Unmatched junction bases numbered 17, after V lost 5 bases and J lost 7 bases. The CDR3 totals 17 residues. Germline CDR1 reads LNHDA; CDR2 reads SQIVND (reference sequence).

V gene TRBV10-3 combines with J gene TRBJ1-1; D might be TRBD1 (6 bases). Germline-derived CDR1 and CDR2 are ENHRY and SYGVKD. The V end was cut by 8 bases, the J end by 1 base, with 14 bases between. The CDR3 runs 14 residues. As DNA, the CDR3 is TGTGCCATCGCGGGGGACATTCCGAACACTGAAGCTTTCTTT. Translation gives CAIAGDIPNTEAFF.

The CDR3 nucleotides read TGCGCCAGCAGCCGTAATTTCTTAGGGAATCTAGCCCTAAGCTCCTACAATGAGCAGTTCTTC. Translating gives CASSRNFLGNLALSSYNEQFF. V gene TRBV5-1 combines with J gene TRBJ2-1; the D gene is possibly TRBD2 (5 bases). This CDR3 comprises 21 residues. V lost 4 bases to trimming and J lost 0 bases, with 29 bases between them. The germline CDR1 and CDR2 sequences are SGHRS and YFSETQ.

The V call is TRBV27, the J call TRBJ2-5; 8 bases map to TRBD1. The CDR3 has 14 residues. J gave up 4 bases and V 5 bases, and 6 bases lay outside the gene matches. Germline assignment: CDR1 MNHEY and CDR2 SMNVEV (reference sequence). In DNA, the CDR3 is TGTGCCAGCAGTCTCGACAGGGGAGGAGAGACCCAGTACTTC. It codes for CASSLDRGGETQYF.

The chain's CDR3 is CASRNGETDSNQPQHF. The CDR3 DNA reads TGCGCCAGCAGGAATGGAGAAACTGATAGCAATCAGCCCCAGCATTTT. The chain employs TRBV10-2 and TRBJ1-5; D remains ambiguous. The CDR3 loop spans 16 amino acids. The germline V gene encodes CDR1 WSHSY and CDR2 SAAADI. Trimming took 6 bases from V and 0 from J, leaving 15 bases between them.

The table lists this clone with a few counts. V gene TRBV2 combines with J gene TRBJ2-7; 10 nucleotides agree with TRBD2. The V segment lost 4 bases and the J segment 0 bases; nucleotides outside the gene matches: 12. CDR1 and CDR2 (germline): SNHLY, FYNNEI. The CDR3 spans 18 residues. CDR3 nucleotide sequence: TGTGCCAGCAGTGCCATCCAACTTAGCGGGGGGCTCTCCTACGAGCAGTACTTC. As protein: CASSAIQLSGGLSYEQYF.

This chain joins TRBV5-1 and TRBJ1-5, with 8 bases matching TRBD1. The V gene's germline CDR1 is SGHRS and CDR2 YFSETQ. The length of the CDR3 is 15 residues. Germline trimming cut 3 bases from V and 3 bases from J; bases unmatched to any gene: 5. In nucleotides, the CDR3 is TGCGCCAGCAGCTGGGGGACAGGAGACAATCAGCCCCAGCATTTT. Translating gives CASSWGTGDNQPQHF.

The chain carries TRBV9 and TRBJ1-1; a possible D gene is TRBD1 (5 bases). Looked up from germline, CDR1 is SGDLS and CDR2 is YYNGEE. Trimming removed 0 bases at V and 6 bases at J, with 15 bases between. This CDR3 spans 15 amino acids. The CDR3 reads CASSVGAGRYSEAFF. The CDR3, as DNA: TGTGCCAGCAGCGTAGGGGCAGGGAGGTACTCTGAAGCTTTCTTT.

The chain combines TRBV7-9 with TRBJ2-3; maybe TRBD2 (5 bases). The V end was cut by 5 bases, the J end by 8 bases, with 14 bases between. Germline values: CDR1 SEHNR, CDR2 FQNEAQ (reference sequence). The CDR3 is 13 amino acids. The CDR3 reads CASSAPTTGTQYF. The CDR3 DNA reads as TGTGCCAGCAGCGCGCCGACTACCGGTACGCAGTATTTT.

This clone was counted many times. The chain couples TRBV4-2 to TRBJ1-1; unclear D gene. V gave up 5 bases and J gave up 0 bases, with 13 bases separating them. This CDR3 spans 15 amino acids. Germline V gene lookup returns CDR1 LGHNA and CDR2 YNFKEQ. Written as DNA, the CDR3 is TGTGCCAGCAGCTCCGGACTGTACATGAACACTGAAGCTTTCTTT. It codes for CASSSGLYMNTEAFF.

This chain uses TRBV9 with TRBJ1-1; D is possibly TRBD1 (6 bases). The CDR3 covers 14 residues. The V end was cut by 3 bases, the J end by 8 bases, with 17 bases between. CDR1 and CDR2 (germline): SGDLS, YYNGEE. CDR3 region: CASSAIGGAGEAFF. In DNA form, the CDR3 reads TGTGCCAGCAGCGCAATAGGGGGGGCGGGAGAAGCTTTCTTT.